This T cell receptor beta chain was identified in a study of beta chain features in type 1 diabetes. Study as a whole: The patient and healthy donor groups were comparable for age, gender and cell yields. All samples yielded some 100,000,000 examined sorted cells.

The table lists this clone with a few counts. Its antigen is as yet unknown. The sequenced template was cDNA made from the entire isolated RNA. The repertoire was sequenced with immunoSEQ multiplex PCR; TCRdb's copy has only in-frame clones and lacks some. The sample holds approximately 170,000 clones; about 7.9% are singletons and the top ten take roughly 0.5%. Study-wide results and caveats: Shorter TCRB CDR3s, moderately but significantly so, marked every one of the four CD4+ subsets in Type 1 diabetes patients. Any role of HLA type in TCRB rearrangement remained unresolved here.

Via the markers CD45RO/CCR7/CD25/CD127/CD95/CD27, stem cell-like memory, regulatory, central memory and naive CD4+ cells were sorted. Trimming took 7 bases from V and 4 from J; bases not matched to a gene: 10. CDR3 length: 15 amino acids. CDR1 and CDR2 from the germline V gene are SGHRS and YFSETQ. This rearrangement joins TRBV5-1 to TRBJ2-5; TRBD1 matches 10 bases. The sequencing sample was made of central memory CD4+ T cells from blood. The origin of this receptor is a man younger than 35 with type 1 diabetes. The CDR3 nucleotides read TGCGCCAGCTCCCCGGGACAGGGGCGGGTAGAGACCCAGTACTTC. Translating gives CASSPGQGRVETQYF.